The 6 T cell receptor beta chains below come from one sample, sequenced in a study of cytotoxic CD8 clonotypes in ibrutinib-treated CLL. Profiled with immunoSEQ multiplex PCR; TCRdb holds only in-frame clones, not every one. The data show about 84,000 clones, about 86% seen once. The material sequenced was PBMCs, taken before ibrutinib treatment. Receptors originate from a human donor with chronic lymphocytic leukemia.

The chain combines TRBV10-3 with TRBJ2-2, with 11 bases matching TRBD2. V lost 4 bases, J lost 4 bases, and 2 bases stayed unmatched. CDR1 and CDR2 (germline): ENHRY, SYGVKD. The CDR3 loop spans 15 amino acids. As DNA, the CDR3 is TGTGCCATCAGTGGGCTAGCGGGAGGCACCGGGGAGCTGTTTTTT. It yields the protein CAISGLAGGTGELFF.

V gene TRBV5-1 combines with J gene TRBJ2-3; unclear D gene. V lost 3 bases and J 2 bases, leaving 13 bases between the germline ends. Germline CDR1 SGHRS, CDR2 YFSETQ. This CDR3 comprises 15 residues. The CDR3 region is CASSSSIGFTDTQYF. For the CDR3, the DNA is TGCGCCAGCAGCTCCTCAATAGGGTTCACAGATACGCAGTATTTT.

This clone was seen a few times. Here the CDR3 reads CSGGGGTEAFF. The CDR3 DNA is TGCTCCGGCGGCGGGGGAACTGAAGCTTTCTTT. This chain joins TRBV20-1 and TRBJ1-1, with D perhaps TRBD1 (5 bases). CDR3 length: 11 amino acids. The germline CDR1 and CDR2 sequences are DFQATT and SNEGSKA (reference sequence).

The V gene is TRBV5-1, the J gene TRBJ2-3, with 9 nucleotides matching TRBD2. From germline, CDR1 is SGHRS and CDR2 YFSETQ. J was trimmed by 3 bases and V by 5 bases; bases with no gene match: 10. The CDR3 sequence is 16 residues long. The CDR3: CASRNIAGVGTDTQYF. The CDR3 DNA reads TGCGCCAGCAGGAACATAGCGGGAGTGGGTACAGATACGCAGTATTTT.

This rearrangement joins TRBV6-5 to TRBJ2-1; unclear D gene. The germline V gene encodes CDR1 MNHEY and CDR2 SVGAGI. There are 16 residues in the CDR3. V lost 2 bases and J 2 bases, leaving 13 bases between the germline ends. The DNA of the CDR3 is TGTGCCAGCAGTTACACCACCATTGGGACCTACAATGAGCAGTTCTTC. This gives the protein CASSYTTIGTYNEQFF.

The chain recombines TRBV30 with TRBJ1-2; D unclear. V lost 3 bases and J lost 2, with 10 bases in between. From germline, CDR1 is GTSNPN and CDR2 SVGIG (reference sequence). The CDR3 sequence is 13 residues long. CDR3 bases: TGTGCCTGGAGCGGACTGCTGAACTATGGCTACACCTTC. It encodes CAWSGLLNYGYTF.